The source of this T cell receptor (beta chain) is a study of identical twins listed by TCRdb under 2016. For context, the study as a whole: To test whether fetal clonotypes persist, this study deep-sequenced TCR alpha and beta repertoires from monozygotic twins, from unrelated adults of various ages, and from cord blood. Replicate twin experiments were performed at different times using different library preparation protocols to rule out contamination. General findings and caveats noted by the study authors: Compared with coincidental sharing between unrelated individuals, out-of-frame TCR alpha sequences shared between twins showed an excess of sequences with low generation probability. Excess twin sharing in beta out-of-frame sequences was weaker because fewer shared sequences lowered the signal-to-noise ratio. Conclusions relied on cross-sectional statistical analysis, since the same donors could not be followed over many years. Abundant cord blood beta clonotypes carried fewer insertions; young adult naive repertoires showed a weaker similar trend, while memory repertoires showed none. Recombination models systematically underestimated out-of-frame TCR alpha sharing in monozygotic twins but agreed with sharing between unrelated individuals. Zero-insertion analyses could be partly confounded by invariant T cells such as MAIT and iNKT, although diverse VJ usage argued against such confounding for most clonotypes.

Remarks on this clonotype: The antigen it recognizes is unknown. Per-base qualities were not stored, and no clone one base away is much larger.

The library relied on 5' RACE. Data came from an Illumina HiSeq 2000. A universal primer binding site was added through template switching, and the final cDNA carried a unique molecular identifier so that TCR cDNA molecules could be counted accurately. Specific primers in the conserved constant-segment region were used to synthesize first-strand cDNA for TCR alpha and beta chains. To control for contamination, every cDNA library carried two barcodes: a SMART-Mk sample barcode plus Illumina barcodes. TruSeq adapter sequences, together with Illumina sample barcodes, were added in two successive PCR steps. TCR alpha and beta cDNA libraries were sequenced on the Illumina HiSeq platform with custom primers. In the source study's methods: Unique molecular identifiers were extracted from raw reads with MiGEC, and CDR3 positions were determined with MiXCR. Recombination models were inferred per individual with the repgenHMM and IGoR tools using an EM algorithm. Shared clonotypes were analyzed with the tcR package in R, and sharing was normalized by the product of cloneset sizes. To study raw recombination without the effects of thymic and clonal selection, out-of-frame nonproductive sequences were analyzed. TCRdb's own reprocessing of the public reads used fastp at Q25 and MiXCR and kept productive beta chains. Rows merge per CDR3 protein into single entries with the most common DNA and genes. It is TCRdb's table, rather than the study itself, that gives the V and J calls and clone size. The sample table holds about 240,000 distinct CDR3 sequences, of which about 10% were seen once. The top ten clonotypes cover approximately 11% of the sample.

Every donor was a healthy Caucasian. Miltenyi CD45RO+ enrichment and human naive T-cell isolation kits were used to isolate memory (CD45RO+) and naive T cells from PBMC. Reading from cysteine to phenylalanine, the CDR3 counts 15 amino acids. The read is trimmed to its CDR3 DNA, 45 bases read in frame from base 1. CDR1 is given as KGHDR and CDR2 as SFDVKD, both from the germline V gene. Germline trimming: 5 bases from V, 5 bases from J; junction bases outside gene matches: 3. This TCR was recovered from a man aged 45 to 65 in good health. The material sequenced was memory T cells sorted from blood. Read against the paper, the sample's cell subset or site label means: CD45RO+ enriched T cells. This chain joins TRBV24-1 to TRBJ2-1; the central 12 bases match TRBD2. At the DNA level, the sequence is TGTGCCACCAGTGGCAGGACTAGCGGGGACAATGAGCAGTTCTTC. Its coded protein is CATSGRTSGDNEQFF.